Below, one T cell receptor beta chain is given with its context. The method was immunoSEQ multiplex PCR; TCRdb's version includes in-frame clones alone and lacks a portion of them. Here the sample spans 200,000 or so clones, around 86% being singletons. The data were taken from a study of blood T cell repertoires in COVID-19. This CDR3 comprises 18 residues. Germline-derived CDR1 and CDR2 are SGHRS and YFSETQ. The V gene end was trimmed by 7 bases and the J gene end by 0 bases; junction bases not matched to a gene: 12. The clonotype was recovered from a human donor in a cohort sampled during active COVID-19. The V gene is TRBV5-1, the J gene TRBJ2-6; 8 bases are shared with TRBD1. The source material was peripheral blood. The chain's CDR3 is CASQPGGLYSSGANVLTF. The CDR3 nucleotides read TGCGCCAGCCAGCCAGGGGGCCTCTACAGCTCTGGGGCCAACGTCCTGACTTTC.